The 32 T cell receptor beta chains given below trace back to one sample, sequenced in a study of blood T cell repertoires in COVID-19. Using immunoSEQ multiplex PCR, the repertoire was profiled, and TCRdb retains in-frame clones only, with some absent. The sample lists some 170,000 clones; roughly 87% were seen once. Sequences were obtained from peripheral blood. The receptors derive from a woman between 70 and 85 years old with acute or convalescent COVID-19.

The rearrangement joins TRBV27 to TRBJ1-4; 8 nucleotides align to TRBD1. This CDR3 is 15 amino acids long. The germline V gene has CDR1 MNHEY and CDR2 SMNVEV (reference sequence). V lost 6 bases and J lost 8; bases outside the gene matches: 11. The DNA for the CDR3 is TGTGCCAGCAGGAAACTCACAGGGGGAGGCGAAAAACTGTTTTTT. Protein: CASRKLTGGGEKLFF.

This chain links TRBV5-5 with TRBJ2-2, with 9 bases identical to TRBD2. J gave up 1 base and V 4 bases, and 2 bases lay outside the gene matches. Germline values: CDR1 SGHKS, CDR2 YYEKEE (reference sequence). This CDR3 contains 15 residues. DNA for the CDR3: TGTGCCAGCAGCCGACTAGCGGTGAACACCGGGGAGCTGTTTTTT. It is translated as CASSRLAVNTGELFF.

This chain uses TRBV7-2 with TRBJ2-7; the D gene is possibly TRBD2 (6 bases). This CDR3 contains 17 residues. The V and J ends lost 5 bases and 4 bases respectively, with 24 bases between them. Germline CDR1 reads SGHTA; CDR2 reads FQGNSA. In DNA, the CDR3 is TGTGCCAGCAGCCCACGGGGGTTAAAGGGGAGCCGGTACGAGCAGTACTTC. Its protein product is CASSPRGLKGSRYEQYF.

The V gene is TRBV9, the J gene TRBJ1-3; D is uncertain. The CDR3 is 14 residues long. Germline V CDR1 and CDR2: SGDLS, YYNGEE. V was cut by 3 bases and J by 0 bases, with 7 bases left in between. The CDR3: CASSALNSGNTIYF. The CDR3 DNA is TGTGCCAGCAGCGCACTCAACTCTGGAAACACCATATATTTT. Supplemented by reference TRBV9 and TRBJ1-3, the full variable domain reads DSGVTQTPKHLITATGQRVTLRCSPRSGDLSVYWYQQSLDQGLQFLIQYYNGEERAKGNILERFSAQQFPDLHSELNLSSLELGDSALYFCASSALNSGNTIYFGEGSWLTVV.

This chain links TRBV30 with TRBJ2-4; D unclear. Germline V CDR1 and CDR2: GTSNPN, SVGIG (reference sequence). The CDR3 runs 15 residues. Trimming cost V 1 base and J 1 base, with 11 bases left between them. CDR3 in DNA: TGTGCCTGGAGTGAGCGTGGTTGGGCCAAAAACATTCAGTACTTC. Its protein product is CAWSERGWAKNIQYF.

The chain uses TRBV18 and TRBJ2-7; the D gene is possibly TRBD1 (6 bases). Trimming took 3 bases from V and 0 from J, leaving 9 bases between them. Germline V gene lookup returns CDR1 KGHSH and CDR2 LQKENI. The CDR3 totals 14 residues. The CDR3 DNA sequence: TGTGCCAGCTCACCCCGACAGGCCTCCTACGAGCAGTACTTC. This gives the protein CASSPRQASYEQYF.

CDR3 protein: CASSADTDTQYF. Written as DNA, the CDR3 is TGTGCCAGCAGTGCAGACACAGATACGCAGTATTTT. The rearrangement joins TRBV2 to TRBJ2-3; D remains unclear. Germline V gene data show CDR1 as SNHLY and CDR2 as FYNNEI. The CDR3 extends over 12 amino acids. V was pared by 4 bases and J by 2 bases, with 4 bases between. The whole variable domain, filled in from reference TRBV2 and TRBJ2-3, reads EPEVTQTPSHQVTQMGQEVILRCVPISNHLYFYWYRQILGQKVEFLVSFYNNEISEKSEIFDDQFSVERPDGSNFTLKIRSTKLEDSAMYFCASSADTDTQYFGPGTRLTVL.

A single count supports this clone. The chain combines TRBV27 with TRBJ1-4; weak D call: TRBD1 (5 bases). This CDR3 comprises 17 residues. V lost 5 bases to trimming and J lost 6 bases, with 22 bases between them. Germline CDR1 reads MNHEY; CDR2 reads SMNVEV (reference sequence). This CDR3 reads CASSPNPGTRIDEKLFF. DNA for the CDR3: TGTGCCAGCAGTCCCAACCCCGGGACTCGAATTGATGAAAAACTGTTTTTT.

The J gene is TRBJ1-5, the V gene TRBV29-1; D unresolved. The germline CDR1 and CDR2 sequences are SQVTM and ANQGSEA. Between the trimmed V and J ends, which lost 4 bases and 5 bases, there was a span of 15 bases. The CDR3 is made up of 14 amino acids. CDR3 coding DNA: TGCAGCGTTGTTGAGGGCTCCTCTTATCAGCCCCAGCATTTT. Protein product: CSVVEGSSYQPQHF.

This clone was observed a handful of times. The V gene is TRBV30, the J gene TRBJ1-4; D is undetermined. Germline lookup yields CDR1 GTSNPN and CDR2 SVGIG (reference sequence). The V gene lost 0 bases and the J gene lost 0 bases, with 8 bases spanning the gap. The length of the CDR3 is 15 residues. The CDR3, as DNA: TGTGCCTGGAGTGTGAAGGGAGCAACTAATGAAAAACTGTTTTTT. Encoded protein: CAWSVKGATNEKLFF.

This clone was recorded a few times. Other DNA sequences of this sample code for an identical CDR3. The chain carries TRBV10-1 and TRBJ2-2; TRBD1 matches at 7 bases. CDR3 length: 16 amino acids. Trimming took 6 bases from V and 2 from J; bases not matched to a gene: 9. Germline-derived CDR1 and CDR2 are WNHNN and SYGVQD (reference sequence). Written as DNA, the CDR3 is TGCGCCAGCAGCCTGGGACAGAGCCCTAACACCGGGGAGCTGTTTTTT. Translated: CASSLGQSPNTGELFF.

The rearrangement links TRBV15 to TRBJ1-2; D unclear. Trimming took 2 bases from V and 8 from J, leaving 12 bases between them. The CDR3 sequence is 13 residues long. Per the germline V gene, CDR1 is LNHNV and CDR2 is YYDKDF (reference sequence). As DNA, the CDR3 is TGTGCCACCAGCAGACGACACTTGGAAGGCTACACCTTC. Its translation: CATSRRHLEGYTF. The entire variable domain, with the rest obtained from reference TRBV15 and TRBJ1-2, is as follows: DAMVIQNPRYQVTQFGKPVTLSCSQTLNHNVMYWYQQKSSQAPKLLFHYYDKDFNNEADTPDNFQSRRPNTSFCFLDIRSPGLGDTAMYLCATSRRHLEGYTFGSGTRLTVV.

A single count supports this clone. The V and J genes are TRBV7-6 and TRBJ2-1; 14 bases match TRBD2. The germline V gene encodes CDR1 SGHVS and CDR2 FNYEAQ. The CDR3 is made up of 18 amino acids. Trimming cost V 4 bases and J 1 base; bases outside gene matches: 6. The CDR3, as DNA: TGTGCCAGCAGCTCCGGACTAGCGGGGGGTAGTTCCTACAATGAGCAGTTCTTC. Residues: CASSSGLAGGSSYNEQFF. The entire variable domain, with the rest obtained from reference TRBV7-6 and TRBJ2-1, is as follows: GAGVSQSPRYKVTKRGQDVALRCDPISGHVSLYWYRQALGQGPEFLTYFNYEAQQDKSGLPNDRFSAERPEGSISTLTIQRTEQRDSAMYRCASSSGLAGGSSYNEQFFGPGTRLTVL.

To note about this clone: The identical CDR3 is also encoded by other nucleotide sequences in the sample. The V and J genes are TRBV5-1 and TRBJ1-1, with 9 bases identical to TRBD1. After removal of 3 bases from V and 5 bases from J, the junction contained 5 bases not matched to a gene. This CDR3 contains 14 residues. CDR1 and CDR2 from the germline V gene are SGHRS and YFSETQ. The DNA of the CDR3 is TGCGCCAGCAGCTCTACAGGGGGCTGGACTGAAGCTTTCTTT. This translates into CASSSTGGWTEAFF. Together with reference TRBV5-1 and TRBJ1-1, the CDR3 gives the full variable domain: KAGVTQTPRYLIKTRGQQVTLSCSPISGHRSVSWYQQTPGQGLQFLFEYFSETQRNKGNFPGRFSGRQFSNSRSEMNVSTLELGDSALYLCASSSTGGWTEAFFGQGTRLTVV.

The chain carries TRBV27 and TRBJ2-6, with D possibly TRBD1 on 5 matching bases. Per the germline V gene, CDR1 is MNHEY and CDR2 is SMNVEV (reference sequence). V was pared by 5 bases and J by 2 bases, with 10 bases between. The CDR3 consists of 15 residues. This CDR3 is CASSQSRAGANVLTF. DNA for the CDR3: TGTGCCAGCAGTCAGAGCAGGGCTGGGGCCAACGTCCTGACTTTC. The full variable domain, in which reference TRBV27 and TRBJ2-6 provide the parts outside the CDR3, is EAQVTQNPRYLITVTGKKLTVTCSQNMNHEYMSWYRQDPGLGLRQIYYSMNVEVTDKGDVPEGYKVSRKEKRNFPLILESPSPNQTSLYFCASSQSRAGANVLTFGAGSRLTVL.

The chain couples TRBV2 to TRBJ1-1; the D gene is possibly TRBD1 (5 bases). The CDR3 is 13 amino acids. Trimming removed 7 bases from V and 6 bases from J, with 15 bases in between. Looked up from germline, CDR1 is SNHLY and CDR2 is FYNNEI. The CDR3 loop reads CASIGSGGAEAFF. CDR3 sequence (DNA): TGTGCCAGCATAGGGTCCGGGGGGGCTGAAGCTTTCTTT.

The chain joins TRBV7-2 to TRBJ1-3; 7 bases are shared with TRBD1. Per the germline V gene, CDR1 is SGHTA and CDR2 is FQGNSA. The CDR3 extends over 15 amino acids. Unmatched junction bases numbered 4, after V lost 5 bases and J lost 0 bases. The CDR3 reads CASSARDSSGNTIYF. CDR3 in DNA: TGTGCCAGCAGCGCGAGGGACAGCTCTGGAAACACCATATATTTT.

The rearrangement joins TRBV5-6 to TRBJ1-5; unclear D gene. The CDR3 has 13 amino acids. In germline, CDR1 is SGHDT, CDR2 YYEEEE. V lost 0 bases, J lost 5 bases, and 6 bases lay in between. As DNA, the CDR3 is TGTGCCAGCAGCTTGGGGCGGGATCAGCCCCAGCATTTT. Residues: CASSLGRDQPQHF.

This chain connects TRBV28 to TRBJ2-3, with a weak D call TRBD2 (6 bases). V lost 5 bases to trimming and J lost 1 base, with 16 bases between them. CDR3 length equals 16 residues. From germline, CDR1 is MDHEN and CDR2 SYDVKM. The CDR3 is CASSLDAGGGTDTQYF. The CDR3 nucleotides read TGTGCCAGCAGTCTGGATGCGGGCGGGGGCACAGATACGCAGTATTTT.

This chain links TRBV7-8 with TRBJ2-7; tentative D call: TRBD2 (5 bases). Germline CDR1 is SGHVS and CDR2 is FQNEAQ. The CDR3 is 14 amino acids. V lost 1 base, J lost 4 bases, and 11 bases lay in between. The CDR3 DNA reads TGTGCCAGCAGCTTAGTTCCCTGGACTTACGAGCAGTACTTC. Its translation: CASSLVPWTYEQYF. Together with reference TRBV7-8 and TRBJ2-7, the CDR3 gives the full variable domain: GAGVSQSPRYKVAKRGQDVALRCDPISGHVSLFWYQQALGQGPEFLTYFQNEAQLDKSGLPSDRFFAERPEGSVSTLKIQRTQQEDSAVYLCASSLVPWTYEQYFGPGTRLTVT.

V and J are TRBV6-5 and TRBJ2-3; 9 nucleotides match TRBD2. This CDR3 has 15 residues. Germline V gene sequence: CDR1 MNHEY, CDR2 SVGAGI. J was trimmed by 2 bases and V by 6 bases; bases with no gene match: 6. The CDR3 sequence: CASRPGLANTDTQYF. Written as DNA, the CDR3 is TGTGCCAGCAGGCCGGGACTAGCCAACACAGATACGCAGTATTTT.

V is TRBV7-2 and J is TRBJ1-2; the D gene is possibly TRBD1 (6 bases). Germline values: CDR1 SGHTA, CDR2 FQGNSA. The CDR3 consists of 17 residues. Trimming left V 5 bases short and J 3 bases short, with 22 bases between. CDR3 region: CASSHRRTRGSYYGYTF. In DNA, the CDR3 is TGTGCCAGCAGCCACCGCAGGACCAGGGGATCGTACTATGGCTACACCTTC. Full variable domain (remainder filled in from reference TRBV7-2 and TRBJ1-2): GAGVSQSPSNKVTEKGKDVELRCDPISGHTALYWYRQSLGQGLEFLIYFQGNSAPDKSGLPSDRFSAERTGGSVSTLTIQRTQQEDSAVYLCASSHRRTRGSYYGYTFGSGTRLTVV.

The chain has TRBV19 and TRBJ2-1, with D possibly TRBD2 on 7 matching bases. This CDR3 is 17 amino acids long. The ends were cut back, 5 bases at V and 4 bases at J, with 21 bases in the middle. CDR1 is LNHDA and CDR2 is SQIVND in the germline V gene (reference sequence). The CDR3 nucleotides are TGTGCCAGTAGTCCCAATCGGGGGGCATTTGGTTACAATGAGCAGTTCTTC. This translates into CASSPNRGAFGYNEQFF.

This sequence joins TRBV9 and TRBJ1-3, with 8 bases aligning to TRBD1. Trimming took 3 bases from V and 2 from J; bases not matched to a gene: 13. This CDR3 comprises 18 residues. Germline V lookup: CDR1 SGDLS, CDR2 YYNGEE. CDR3 coding DNA: TGTGCCAGCAGCGCCCGACAGGGGCCCTCTTTCGCTGGAAACACCATATATTTT. Translated, it gives CASSARQGPSFAGNTIYF.

The chain couples TRBV5-1 to TRBJ1-2; D may be TRBD1 (6 bases). The V gene lost 0 bases and the J gene lost 0 bases, with 9 bases spanning the gap. CDR3 length equals 15 residues. CDR1 is SGHRS, CDR2 YFSETQ, per germline. The DNA of the CDR3 is TGCGCCAGCAGCTTGGACAGGGCCTCTAACTATGGCTACACCTTC. Amino acid sequence: CASSLDRASNYGYTF.

The chain carries TRBV19 and TRBJ2-1, with 11 bases aligning to TRBD2. The CDR3 contains 17 residues. Germline assignment: CDR1 LNHDA and CDR2 SQIVND (reference sequence). Trimming at V came to 2 bases and at J to 4 bases, leaving 7 bases not matched to a gene. Written as DNA, the CDR3 is TGTGCCAGTAGTATACATTCCACTAGCGGGAGTTACAATGAGCAGTTCTTC. Translation gives CASSIHSTSGSYNEQFF. Using reference TRBV19 and TRBJ2-1 for the parts outside the CDR3, the full variable domain is DGGITQSPKYLFRKEGQNVTLSCEQNLNHDAMYWYRQDPGQGLRLIYYSQIVNDFQKGDIAEGYSVSREKKESFPLTVTSAQKNPTAFYLCASSIHSTSGSYNEQFFGPGTRLTVL.

The gene calls are TRBV2 and TRBJ1-5; 8 positions match TRBD1. The germline CDR1 and CDR2 sequences are SNHLY and FYNNEI. The V gene end was trimmed by 2 bases and the J gene end by 7 bases; junction bases not matched to a gene: 4. CDR3 size: 14 residues. The CDR3 nucleotides are TGTGCCAGCAGTGAACCAGGGGGCGGGCAGCCCCAGCATTTT. Amino acid sequence: CASSEPGGGQPQHF.

The J gene is TRBJ2-3, the V gene TRBV6-5; tentative D call: TRBD1 (6 bases). The CDR3 extends over 15 amino acids. Germline-derived CDR1 and CDR2 are MNHEY and SVGAGI. V was cut by 6 bases and J by 4 bases, with 17 bases left in between. The CDR3 nucleotides are TGTGCCAGCAGGGAGCAGGGGACACACCCAGATACGCAGTATTTT. This gives the protein CASREQGTHPDTQYF.

The CDR3 DNA sequence: TGTGCCAGTAGGAGTGCTAGCACTTTCTCCTACGAGCAGTACTTC. It specifies CASRSASTFSYEQYF. This rearrangement joins TRBV19 to TRBJ2-7; a weak D match, TRBD2 (5 bases). V was cut by 6 bases and J by 0 bases, with 15 bases left in between. CDR1 and CDR2 from the germline V gene are LNHDA and SQIVND (reference sequence). The CDR3 is made up of 15 amino acids.

The chain carries TRBV9 and TRBJ1-6; D may be TRBD1 (6 bases). Trimming stripped 0 bases from V and 5 bases from J, with 9 bases between. This CDR3 has 15 residues. CDR1 and CDR2 from the germline V gene are SGDLS and YYNGEE. For the CDR3, the DNA is TGTGCCAGCAGCGTAGCAGGGGCTGATAATTCACCCCTCCACTTT. Protein product: CASSVAGADNSPLHF.

This chain uses TRBV19 with TRBJ2-6; no definite D call. CDR1 and CDR2 (germline): LNHDA, SQIVND (reference sequence). Between the trimmed V and J ends, which lost 1 base and 2 bases, there was a span of 12 bases. This CDR3 has 17 residues. CDR3 coding DNA: TGTGCCAGTAGTATAGCCCCTCAGGCGCCTGGGGCCAACGTCCTGACTTTC. Protein sequence: CASSIAPQAPGANVLTF.

The gene calls are TRBV6-6 and TRBJ1-1; D is possibly TRBD1 (6 bases). Trimming pared 7 bases from V and 3 bases from J, leaving 18 bases between. The CDR3 runs to 15 residues. Germline CDR1 MNHNY, CDR2 SVGAGI (reference sequence). CDR3 sequence: CASTLPRQDHTEAFF. CDR3 sequence (DNA): TGTGCCAGCACCCTCCCCCGACAGGACCACACTGAAGCTTTCTTT.